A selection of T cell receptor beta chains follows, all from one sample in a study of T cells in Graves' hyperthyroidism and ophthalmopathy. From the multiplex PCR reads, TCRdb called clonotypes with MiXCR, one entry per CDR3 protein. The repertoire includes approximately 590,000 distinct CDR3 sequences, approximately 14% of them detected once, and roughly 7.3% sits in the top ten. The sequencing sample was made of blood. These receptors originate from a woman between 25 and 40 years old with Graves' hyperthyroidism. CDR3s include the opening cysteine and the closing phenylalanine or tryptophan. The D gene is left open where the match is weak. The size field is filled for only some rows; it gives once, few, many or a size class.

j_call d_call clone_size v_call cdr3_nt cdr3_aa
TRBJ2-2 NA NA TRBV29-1 TGCAGCGTTGAATTTCGTCTGGGACTCGGGGAGCTGTTTTTT CSVEFRLGLGELFF
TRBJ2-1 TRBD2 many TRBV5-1 TGTGCCAGCAGCTTATCTAGCGGATCCTACAATGAGCAGTTCTTC CASSLSSGSYNEQFF
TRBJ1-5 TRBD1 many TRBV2 TGTGCCAGCAGCGGACAGGGAGCCTTCAATCAGCCCCAGCATTTT CASSGQGAFNQPQHF
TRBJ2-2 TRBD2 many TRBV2 TGTGCCAGCGGAGGGACTACGAACACCGGGGAGCTGTTTTTT CASGGTTNTGELFF
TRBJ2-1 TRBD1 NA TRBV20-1 TGCAGTGCTAGGCCGACAGGGGTAGGGTACAATGAGCAGTTCTTC CSARPTGVGYNEQFF
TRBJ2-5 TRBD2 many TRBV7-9 TGTGCCAGCAGTCACCACCCCGGGGTAGCGGGAGGGACCGGCCCTAGACCCCAGTACTTC CASSHHPGVAGGTGPRPQYF
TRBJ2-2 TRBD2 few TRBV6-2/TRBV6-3 TGTGCCAGCAACACCCCGGGACTAGCGGGCTCCGGGGAGCTGTTTTTT CASNTPGLAGSGELFF
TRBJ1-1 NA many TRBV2 TGTGCCAGCAGTGAAGGGGGGAGCACTGAAGCTTTCTTT CASSEGGSTEAFF
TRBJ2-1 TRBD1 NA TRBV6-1 TGTGCCAGCAGTTTCGGGACAGGGGGCAGGAATGAGCAGTTCTTC CASSFGTGGRNEQFF
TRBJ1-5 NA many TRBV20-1 TGCAGTGCTAGGGGGGCAGGGATGCAGCCCCAGCATTTT CSARGAGMQPQHF
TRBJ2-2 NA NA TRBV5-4 TGTGCCAGCAGCTTGGGGGAAGCCGGGGAGCTGTTTTTT CASSLGEAGELFF
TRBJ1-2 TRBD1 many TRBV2 TGTGCCAGCAGCGAAACGGAAACAGGGGATGGCTACACCTTC CASSETETGDGYTF
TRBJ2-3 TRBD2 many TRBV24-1 TGTGCCACCAGTGATCCCCAAGCGGGAAGGAGAGATACGCAGTATTTT CATSDPQAGRRDTQYF
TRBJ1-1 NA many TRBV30 TGTGCCTGGAGTCCAGGGCTGCGCACTGAAGCTTTCTTT CAWSPGLRTEAFF
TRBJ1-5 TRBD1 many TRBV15 TGTGCCACCAGCAGAGAGACAGGGAGCAATCAGCCCCAGCATTTT CATSRETGSNQPQHF